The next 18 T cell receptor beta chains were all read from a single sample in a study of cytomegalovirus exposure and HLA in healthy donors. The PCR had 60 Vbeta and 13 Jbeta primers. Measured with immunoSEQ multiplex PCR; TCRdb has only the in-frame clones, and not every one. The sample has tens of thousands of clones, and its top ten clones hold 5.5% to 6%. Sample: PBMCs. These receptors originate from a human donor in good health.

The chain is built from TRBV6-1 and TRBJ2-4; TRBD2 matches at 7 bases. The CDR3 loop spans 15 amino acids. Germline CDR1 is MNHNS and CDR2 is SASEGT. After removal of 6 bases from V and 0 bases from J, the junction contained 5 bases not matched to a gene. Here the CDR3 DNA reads TGTGCCAGCAGCCCGCCGGGGGGAGCCAAAAACATTCAGTACTTC. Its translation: CASSPPGGAKNIQYF.

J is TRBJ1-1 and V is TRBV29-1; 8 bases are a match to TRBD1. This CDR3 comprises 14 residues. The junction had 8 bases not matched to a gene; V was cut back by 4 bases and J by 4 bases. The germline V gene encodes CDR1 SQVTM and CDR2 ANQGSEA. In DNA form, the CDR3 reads TGCAGCGTTGTCCCAGGGGGCGCCGGCACTGAAGCTTTCTTT. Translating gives CSVVPGGAGTEAFF.

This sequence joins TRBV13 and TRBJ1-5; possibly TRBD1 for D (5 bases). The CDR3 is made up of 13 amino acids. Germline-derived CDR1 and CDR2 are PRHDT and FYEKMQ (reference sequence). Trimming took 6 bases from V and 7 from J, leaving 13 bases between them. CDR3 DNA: TGTGCCAGCAGTCTGGGGCTCGGCCAGCCCCAGCATTTT. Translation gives CASSLGLGQPQHF.

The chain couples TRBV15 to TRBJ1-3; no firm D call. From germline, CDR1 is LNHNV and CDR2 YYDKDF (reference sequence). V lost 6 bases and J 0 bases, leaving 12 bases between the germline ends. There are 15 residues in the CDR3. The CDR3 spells CATSPRISSGNTIYF. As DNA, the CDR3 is TGTGCCACCAGTCCCAGAATCAGCTCTGGAAACACCATATATTTT.

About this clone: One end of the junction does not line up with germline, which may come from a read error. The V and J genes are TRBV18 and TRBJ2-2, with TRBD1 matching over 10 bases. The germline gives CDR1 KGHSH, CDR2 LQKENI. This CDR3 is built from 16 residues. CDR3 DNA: TGTGCCAGCGCACCTGGACAGGGGGATAGCACCGGGGAGCTGTTTTTT. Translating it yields CASAPGQGDSTGELFF.

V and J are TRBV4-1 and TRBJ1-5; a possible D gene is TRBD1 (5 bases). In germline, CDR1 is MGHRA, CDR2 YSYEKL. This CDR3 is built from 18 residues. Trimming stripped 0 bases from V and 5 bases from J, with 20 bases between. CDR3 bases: TGCGCCAGCAGCCAAGATCCTCACAGGAGCCTCTTTGATCAGCCCCAGCATTTT. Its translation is CASSQDPHRSLFDQPQHF.

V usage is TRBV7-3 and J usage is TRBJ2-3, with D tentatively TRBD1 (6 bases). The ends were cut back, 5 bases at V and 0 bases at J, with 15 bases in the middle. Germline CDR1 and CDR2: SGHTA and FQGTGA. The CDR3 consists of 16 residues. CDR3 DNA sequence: TGTGCCAGCAGCCACCAGGGGTGGACTAGCACAGATACGCAGTATTTT. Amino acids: CASSHQGWTSTDTQYF. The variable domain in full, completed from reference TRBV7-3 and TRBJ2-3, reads GAGVSQTPSNKVTEKGKYVELRCDPISGHTALYWYRQSLGQGPEFLIYFQGTGAADDSGLPNDRFFAVRPEGSVSTLKIQRTERGDSAVYLCASSHQGWTSTDTQYFGPGTRLTVL.

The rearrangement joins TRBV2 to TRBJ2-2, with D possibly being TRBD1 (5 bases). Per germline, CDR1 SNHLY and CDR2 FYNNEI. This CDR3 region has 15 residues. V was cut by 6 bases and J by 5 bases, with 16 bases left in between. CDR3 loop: CASSLTAPGTGELFF. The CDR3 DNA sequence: TGTGCCAGCAGCCTGACAGCCCCGGGTACCGGGGAGCTGTTTTTT.

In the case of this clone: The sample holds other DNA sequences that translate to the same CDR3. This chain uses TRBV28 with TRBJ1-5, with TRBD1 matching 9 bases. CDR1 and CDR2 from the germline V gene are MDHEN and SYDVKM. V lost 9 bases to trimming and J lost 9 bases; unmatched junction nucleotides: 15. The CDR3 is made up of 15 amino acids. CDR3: CASSRTVQGARPQHF. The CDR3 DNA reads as TGTGCCAGTAGCCGAACGGTACAGGGGGCTCGGCCCCAGCATTTT.

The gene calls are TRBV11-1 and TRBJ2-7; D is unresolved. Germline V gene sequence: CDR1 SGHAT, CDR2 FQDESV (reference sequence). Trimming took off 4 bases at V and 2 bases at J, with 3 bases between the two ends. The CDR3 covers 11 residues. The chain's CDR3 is CASSSAYEQYF. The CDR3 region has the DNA TGTGCCAGCAGCTCAGCCTACGAGCAGTACTTC.

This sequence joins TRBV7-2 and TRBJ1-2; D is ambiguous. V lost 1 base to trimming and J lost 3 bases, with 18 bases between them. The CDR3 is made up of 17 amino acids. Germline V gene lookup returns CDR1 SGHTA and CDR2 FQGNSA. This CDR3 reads CASSLEFGTPEDYGYTF. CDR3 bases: TGTGCCAGCAGCTTAGAGTTCGGCACCCCGGAGGACTATGGCTACACCTTC.

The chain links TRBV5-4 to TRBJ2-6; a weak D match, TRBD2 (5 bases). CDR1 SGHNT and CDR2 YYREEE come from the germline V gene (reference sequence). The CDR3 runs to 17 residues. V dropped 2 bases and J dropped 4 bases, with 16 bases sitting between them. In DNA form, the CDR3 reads TGTGCCAGCAGCTTTACATCAATTAGCGACGGGGCCAACGTCCTGACTTTC. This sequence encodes CASSFTSISDGANVLTF.

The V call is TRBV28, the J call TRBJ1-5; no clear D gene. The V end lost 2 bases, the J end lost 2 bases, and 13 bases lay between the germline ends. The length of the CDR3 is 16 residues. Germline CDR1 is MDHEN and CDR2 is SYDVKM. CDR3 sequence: CASSLGSPFGNQPQHF. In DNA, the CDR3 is TGTGCCAGCAGTTTAGGCTCCCCCTTCGGCAATCAGCCCCAGCATTTT.

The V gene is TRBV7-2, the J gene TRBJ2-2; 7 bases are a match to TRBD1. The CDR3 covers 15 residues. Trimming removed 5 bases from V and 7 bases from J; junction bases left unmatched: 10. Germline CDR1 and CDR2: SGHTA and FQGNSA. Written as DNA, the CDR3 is TGTGCCAGCAGCCTCAGACAGGGTCGGGTCGGGGAGCTGTTTTTT. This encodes CASSLRQGRVGELFF.

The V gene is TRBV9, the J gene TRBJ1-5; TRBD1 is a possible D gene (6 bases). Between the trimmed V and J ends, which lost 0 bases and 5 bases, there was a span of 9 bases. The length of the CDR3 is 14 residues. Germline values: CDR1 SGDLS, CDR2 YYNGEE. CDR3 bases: TGTGCCAGCAGCGTAGACGCAGGGGATCAGCCCCAGCATTTT. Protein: CASSVDAGDQPQHF.

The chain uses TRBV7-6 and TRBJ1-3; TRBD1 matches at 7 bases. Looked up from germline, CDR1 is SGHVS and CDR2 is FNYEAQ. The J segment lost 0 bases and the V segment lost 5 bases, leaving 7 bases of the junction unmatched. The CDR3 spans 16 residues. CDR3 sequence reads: CASSAAGTASGNTIYF. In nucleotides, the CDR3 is TGTGCCAGCAGCGCTGCCGGGACAGCCTCTGGAAACACCATATATTTT.

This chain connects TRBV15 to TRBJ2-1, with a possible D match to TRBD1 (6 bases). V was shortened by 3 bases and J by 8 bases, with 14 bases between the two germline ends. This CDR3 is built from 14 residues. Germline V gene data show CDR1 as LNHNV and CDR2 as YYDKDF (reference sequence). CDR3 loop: CATSRADSVDEQFF. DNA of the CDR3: TGTGCCACCAGCAGGGCGGACAGCGTCGATGAGCAGTTCTTC.

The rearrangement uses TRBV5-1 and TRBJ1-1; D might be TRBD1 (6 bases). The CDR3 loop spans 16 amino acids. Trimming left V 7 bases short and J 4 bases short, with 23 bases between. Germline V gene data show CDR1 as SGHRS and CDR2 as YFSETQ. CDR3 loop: CASGSAPSGAGTEAFF. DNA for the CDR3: TGCGCCAGCGGAAGCGCACCCTCAGGGGCTGGCACTGAAGCTTTCTTT.